This TCR beta chain was sequenced in a study of cytomegalovirus exposure and HLA in healthy donors. PCR used 60 Vbeta primers and 13 Jbeta primers. Sequenced by immunoSEQ multiplex PCR; TCRdb stores in-frame clones only, minus some. The table lists about 190,000 clones, approximately 84% of them singletons, with around 4% in the top ten. Trimming at V came to 5 bases and at J to 7 bases, leaving 7 bases not matched to a gene. The CDR3 is 13 residues long. CDR1 and CDR2 (germline): SEHNR, FQNEAQ (reference sequence). The TCR sequence derives from a man between 50 and 59 years old in good health and CMV-seronegative. The V gene is TRBV7-9, the J gene TRBJ2-5, with 7 bases identical to TRBD1. The sequencing sample was made of PBMCs. The CDR3 coding sequence is TGTGCCAGCAGCCGCACAGGGGTTGGGACCCAGTACTTC. Translated, it gives CASSRTGVGTQYF.